Below, 27 T cell receptor beta chains from the same sample are listed, as sequenced in a study of cytomegalovirus exposure and HLA in healthy donors. The primer mix had 60 Vbeta and 13 Jbeta primers. Clones were read by immunoSEQ multiplex PCR, and TCRdb kept only the in-frame ones, dropping some. Of about 110,000 clones in the sample, 76% were seen once. Sequenced material: PBMCs. The receptors shown here come from a woman in her fifties or sixties in good health and CMV-seropositive.

This clone showed up just once. The chain joins TRBV19 to TRBJ2-2; D might be TRBD1 (5 bases). The CDR3 loop spans 13 amino acids. V was cut by 3 bases and J by 6 bases, with 8 bases left in between. The germline CDR1 and CDR2 sequences are LNHDA and SQIVND (reference sequence). The CDR3 nucleotides read TGTGCCAGTAGTATCTCAGGGTCCGGGGAGCTGTTTTTT. Translated, it gives CASSISGSGELFF.

The V call is TRBV7-3, the J call TRBJ2-3; the match to TRBD2 covers 13 bases. Germline V gene lookup returns CDR1 SGHTA and CDR2 FQGTGA. The CDR3 runs to 17 residues. Losses at the gene ends were 0 bases for V and 4 bases for J; bases not matched to a gene: 4. The CDR3 nucleotides read TGTGCCAGCAGCTTAACCCCGACTAGCGGGGGGTCAGATACGCAGTATTTT. It encodes CASSLTPTSGGSDTQYF.

The chain couples TRBV19 to TRBJ2-7; 9 nucleotides agree with TRBD1. The CDR3 is made up of 14 amino acids. Germline V gene lookup returns CDR1 LNHDA and CDR2 SQIVND (reference sequence). V shed 3 bases and J 5 bases; nucleotides not matched to a gene: 5. The DNA for the CDR3 is TGTGCCAGTAGTATGGGGACAGGGTACAACGAGCAGTACTTC. This codes for CASSMGTGYNEQYF.

This chain uses TRBV15 with TRBJ1-2; weak D call: TRBD1 (5 bases). Germline CDR1 LNHNV, CDR2 YYDKDF (reference sequence). The CDR3 is 13 amino acids. Trimming left V 3 bases short and J 4 bases short, with 9 bases between. The CDR3 sequence: CATSRGLTYGYTF. Written as DNA, the CDR3 is TGTGCCACCAGCAGGGGACTCACCTATGGCTACACCTTC.

The chain links TRBV5-4 to TRBJ2-7; TRBD2 matches 8 bases. Germline CDR1 and CDR2: SGHNT and YYREEE (reference sequence). V gave up 0 bases and J gave up 4 bases; unmatched junction bases: 6. This CDR3 has 15 amino acids. CDR3 DNA sequence: TGTGCCAGCAGCTTGGGTGCTAGCGGGCAATACGAGCAGTACTTC. Its translation: CASSLGASGQYEQYF.

V gene TRBV25-1 combines with J gene TRBJ2-1; D unresolved. Germline V gives CDR1 MGHDK, CDR2 SYGVNS. There are 10 residues in the CDR3. Trimming left V 8 bases short and J 10 bases short, with 9 bases between. In nucleotides, the CDR3 is TGTGCCAGCGAAAGTGAGGAGCAGTTCTTC. This gives the protein CASESEEQFF. Combining the CDR3 with reference TRBV25-1 and TRBJ2-1 gives the whole variable domain EADIYQTPRYLVIGTGKKITLECSQTMGHDKMYWYQQDPGMELHLIHYSYGVNSTEKGDLSSESTVSRIRTEHFPLTLESARPSHTSQYLCASESEEQFFGPGTRLTVL.

The chain has TRBV21-1 and TRBJ1-2; the table names TRBD1, a call not compared with the DNA. TRBV21-1 is a pseudogene segment. There are 16 residues in the CDR3. The CDR3, as DNA: TGTGCCAGCAGCACTTCCCCGGGACAGGGAAATTGGGGCTACACCTTC. This encodes CASSTSPGQGNWGYTF.

The gene calls are TRBV18 and TRBJ1-2, with 8 positions matching TRBD1. Germline V gene lookup returns CDR1 KGHSH and CDR2 LQKENI. The J segment lost 3 bases and the V segment lost 6 bases, leaving 9 bases of the junction unmatched. The CDR3 spans 15 residues. Here the CDR3 reads CASSPETGEHYGYTF. The CDR3 bases are TGTGCCAGCTCGCCGGAGACAGGGGAGCACTATGGCTACACCTTC.

This sequence joins TRBV7-3 and TRBJ2-1, with 10 bases matching TRBD2. Germline V gene lookup returns CDR1 SGHTA and CDR2 FQGTGA. This CDR3 region has 18 residues. V gave up 4 bases and J gave up 4 bases; unmatched junction bases: 13. The CDR3 loop is CASSSGVLAGASYNEQFF. In nucleotides, the CDR3 is TGTGCCAGCAGCTCAGGGGTCCTAGCGGGGGCCTCTTACAATGAGCAGTTCTTC.

The chain has TRBV7-2 and TRBJ2-7, with 9 bases matching TRBD2. Germline CDR1 reads SGHTA; CDR2 reads FQGNSA. The CDR3 loop spans 15 amino acids. The J segment lost 5 bases and the V segment lost 7 bases, leaving 12 bases of the junction unmatched. This chain's CDR3 is CASTHAGGGAHEQYF. As DNA, the CDR3 is TGTGCCAGCACCCACGCCGGCGGGGGGGCCCACGAGCAGTACTTC.

The genes are TRBV5-6 and TRBJ2-7; D is perhaps TRBD2 (5 bases). Germline values: CDR1 SGHDT, CDR2 YYEEEE. The length of the CDR3 is 12 residues. Trimming stripped 4 bases from V and 7 bases from J, with 12 bases between. CDR3 amino acids: CASSLVSGEQYF. The CDR3 nucleotides are TGTGCCAGCAGCCTAGTCTCGGGGGAGCAGTACTTC.

This clone has just one count. The chain uses TRBV7-2 and TRBJ2-5; tentatively, D is TRBD2 (7 bases). This CDR3 contains 17 residues. CDR1 is SGHTA and CDR2 is FQGNSA in the germline V gene. The V and J ends lost 0 bases and 0 bases respectively, with 14 bases between them. As DNA, the CDR3 is TGTGCCAGCAGCTTAGCGGTTGCGGGGGCACACCAAGAGACCCAGTACTTC. Translating gives CASSLAVAGAHQETQYF.

This clone has only a few counts. The chain has TRBV20-1 and TRBJ2-1; D gene uncertain. Germline V gives CDR1 DFQATT, CDR2 SNEGSKA (reference sequence). This CDR3 region has 11 residues. Trimming cost V 0 bases and J 15 bases, with 12 bases left between them. For the CDR3, the DNA is TGCAGTGCTAGAGATCGAAGCCGTGGGTTCTTC. Its protein is CSARDRSRGFF.

This clone has only one observation. The J gene is TRBJ2-5, the V gene TRBV5-4; 13 nucleotides line up with TRBD2. V gave up 3 bases and J gave up 4 bases; unmatched junction bases: 9. This CDR3 comprises 17 residues. Germline CDR1 SGHNT, CDR2 YYREEE (reference sequence). In DNA, the CDR3 is TGTGCCAGCAGCTCCGGGACTAGCGGGGCCAAGGGAGAGACCCAGTACTTC. Translation gives CASSSGTSGAKGETQYF. Full variable domain (missing parts from reference TRBV5-4 and TRBJ2-5): ETGVTQSPTHLIKTRGQQVTLRCSSQSGHNTVSWYQQALGQGPQFIFQYYREEENGRGNFPPRFSGLQFPNYSSELNVNALELDDSALYLCASSSGTSGAKGETQYFGPGTRLLVL.

The sample holds one count of this clone. The V gene is TRBV7-9, the J gene TRBJ2-1; 7 bases are a match to TRBD2. V shed 5 bases and J 3 bases; nucleotides not matched to a gene: 16. Germline V CDR1 and CDR2: SEHNR, FQNEAQ (reference sequence). The CDR3 totals 18 residues. Here the CDR3 reads CASSPSTRGRIGYNEQFF. CDR3 coding DNA: TGTGCCAGCAGCCCGTCCACTCGCGGGAGAATCGGCTACAATGAGCAGTTCTTC.

The V gene is TRBV11-3, the J gene TRBJ2-7, with a possible D match to TRBD1 (5 bases). Germline V gene data show CDR1 as SGHNT and CDR2 as YENEEA. The CDR3 length is 14 residues. V was trimmed by 5 bases and J by 0 bases, leaving 11 bases between them. CDR3 DNA: TGTGCCAGCAGCCCTACAGGTGGCTCCTACGAGCAGTACTTC. Amino acids: CASSPTGGSYEQYF.

The chain couples TRBV18 to TRBJ1-4, with a tentative D call TRBD1 (5 bases). Germline CDR1 KGHSH, CDR2 LQKENI. With 6 bases removed from V and 1 base from J, the gap between germline ends came to 12 bases. CDR3 length equals 15 residues. The CDR3 protein is CASSRQGGTNEKLFF. Written as DNA, the CDR3 is TGTGCCAGCTCCCGTCAGGGTGGAACTAATGAAAAACTGTTTTTT.

This clone was observed a few times. The chain is built from TRBV7-2 and TRBJ2-5, with TRBD2 matching 11 bases. Looked up from germline, CDR1 is SGHTA and CDR2 is FQGNSA. CDR3 length: 15 residues. V was pared by 5 bases and J by 5 bases, with 7 bases of the junction left unmatched. This chain's CDR3 is CASSPGLAVRETQYF. CDR3 DNA sequence: TGTGCCAGCAGCCCGGGACTAGCGGTCCGGGAGACCCAGTACTTC. Supplemented by reference TRBV7-2 and TRBJ2-5, the full variable domain reads GAGVSQSPSNKVTEKGKDVELRCDPISGHTALYWYRQSLGQGLEFLIYFQGNSAPDKSGLPSDRFSAERTGGSVSTLTIQRTQQEDSAVYLCASSPGLAVRETQYFGPGTRLLVL.

This chain connects TRBV2 to TRBJ2-7; 11 bases match TRBD2. V was pared by 5 bases and J by 2 bases, with 5 bases of the junction left unmatched. Germline V gene data show CDR1 as SNHLY and CDR2 as FYNNEI. The length of the CDR3 is 15 residues. The CDR3 nucleotides read TGTGCCAGCAGTTTACTAGCGGGAGATCCCTACGAGCAGTACTTC. It encodes CASSLLAGDPYEQYF.

This chain joins TRBV11-2 and TRBJ1-1, with TRBD1 as a possible D gene (5 bases). Germline loops: CDR1 SGHAT, CDR2 FQNNGV. The V gene lost 1 base and the J gene lost 4 bases, with 13 bases spanning the gap. The CDR3 totals 15 residues. This chain's CDR3 is CASSLGARVGTEAFF. For the CDR3, the DNA is TGTGCCAGCAGCTTAGGGGCCAGGGTGGGCACTGAAGCTTTCTTT.

The rearrangement joins TRBV14 to TRBJ1-3, with 7 bases aligning to TRBD1. The V segment lost 3 bases and the J segment 4 bases; nucleotides outside the gene matches: 3. Germline loops: CDR1 SGHDN, CDR2 FVKESK. CDR3 length equals 14 residues. CDR3 in amino acids: CASSHSTGGNTIYF. CDR3 sequence (DNA): TGTGCCAGCAGCCATTCGACAGGGGGAAACACCATATATTTT.

The rearrangement joins TRBV5-4 to TRBJ1-6, with a tentative D call TRBD1 (6 bases). Germline CDR1 and CDR2: SGHNT and YYREEE (reference sequence). V was shortened by 0 bases and J by 5 bases, with 12 bases between the two germline ends. The CDR3 runs to 16 residues. The CDR3 sequence: CASSLDPTGNNSPLHF. CDR3 coding DNA: TGTGCCAGCAGCTTGGACCCTACAGGGAATAATTCACCCCTCCACTTT.

The chain combines TRBV7-9 with TRBJ2-7; 9 nucleotides line up with TRBD2. V gave up 1 base and J gave up 5 bases; unmatched junction bases: 6. This CDR3 contains 15 residues. Germline V gene lookup returns CDR1 SEHNR and CDR2 FQNEAQ (reference sequence). Written as DNA, the CDR3 is TGTGCCAGCAGCTTAGGGCGGGGGGGCAGGAACGAGCAGTACTTC. Amino acid sequence: CASSLGRGGRNEQYF.

This clone was detected once. The J gene is TRBJ2-7, the V gene TRBV29-1; a possible D gene is TRBD1 (5 bases). CDR3 length equals 11 residues. Trimming cost V 4 bases and J 5 bases, with 9 bases left between them. From germline, CDR1 is SQVTM and CDR2 ANQGSEA. DNA for the CDR3: TGCAGCGTTGTCAGGGCAAACGAGCAGTACTTC. It is translated as CSVVRANEQYF.

This clone turned up a few times. The rearrangement uses TRBV25-1 and TRBJ1-2, with no clear D. The CDR3 has 12 amino acids. Trimming left V 4 bases short and J 6 bases short, with 9 bases between. Germline V gene lookup returns CDR1 MGHDK and CDR2 SYGVNS. CDR3 sequence: CASSGGGDGYTF. In DNA, the CDR3 is TGTGCCAGCAGTGGAGGAGGAGATGGCTACACCTTC.

In regard to this clone: An end of the junction does not agree with germline; a read error may underlie this. The V gene is TRBV5-4, the J gene TRBJ2-7; 8 nucleotides match TRBD1. Germline-derived CDR1 and CDR2 are SGHNT and YYREEE (reference sequence). The CDR3 is 14 residues long. The CDR3 reads CASSSDRGPYAQYF. The CDR3 nucleotides read TGTGCCAGCAGCAGCGACAGGGGCCCGTACGCGCAGTACTTC. Full variable domain (rest looked up from reference TRBV5-4 and TRBJ2-7): ETGVTQSPTHLIKTRGQQVTLRCSSQSGHNTVSWYQQALGQGPQFIFQYYREEENGRGNFPPRFSGLQFPNYSSELNVNALELDDSALYLCASSSDRGPYAQYFGPGTRLTVT.

The gene calls are TRBV2 and TRBJ1-6; 7 bases are shared with TRBD1. The CDR3 runs 16 residues. Per the germline V gene, CDR1 is SNHLY and CDR2 is FYNNEI. The ends lost 4 bases at V and 10 bases at J; junction bases unmatched: 13. The chain's CDR3 is CASSAWDSSLRSPLHF. The CDR3 bases are TGTGCCAGCAGTGCTTGGGACAGTTCCCTAAGGTCACCCCTCCACTTT. The full variable domain, with the rest looked up from reference TRBV2 and TRBJ1-6, is EPEVTQTPSHQVTQMGQEVILRCVPISNHLYFYWYRQILGQKVEFLVSFYNNEISEKSEIFDDQFSVERPDGSNFTLKIRSTKLEDSAMYFCASSAWDSSLRSPLHFGNGTRLTVT.